This T cell receptor beta chain was identified during a study of blood T cell repertoires in COVID-19. Study as a whole: Samples representing acute and convalescent COVID-19 were sourced from the United States, Italy and Spain. Sources were T cells, B-cell-depleted T cells, or PBMCs; the material itself was cDNA or gDNA.

Notes on this clone: Other DNA sequences from this sample encode an identical CDR3 as well.

Per the authors' pipeline: Amplification of reference gene primers provided the estimated nucleated cell counts. The protocol was immunoSEQ multiplex PCR, while the TCRdb copy is restricted to in-frame clones and leaves out a portion. D and trimming come from the DNA, and the V and J calls and clone size come from that table. The data contain about 88,000 clones, 80% to 90% of them seen just once; the ten biggest clones take up approximately 12%. Germline CDR1 and CDR2: LNHDA and SQIVND (reference sequence). Trimming removed 3 bases from V and 4 bases from J; junction bases left unmatched: 6. The CDR3 has 15 amino acids.

This TCR was sampled from a man aged 80 or over with acute or convalescent COVID-19. The chain carries TRBV19 and TRBJ1-5, with 7 nucleotides matching TRBD1. Sequencing was performed on peripheral blood. The CDR3 DNA reads TGTGCCAGTAGTATTCGACAGGGCGTTAATCAGCCCCAGCATTTT. This sequence encodes CASSIRQGVNQPQHF.